This T cell receptor beta chain came from a study of cytomegalovirus exposure and HLA in healthy donors. About the research overall: The use of the same platform for the 90 to 150 validation repertoires and the 600 to 800 first-cohort repertoires was reported by a later analysis.

Worth noting for this clone: The antigen remains unidentified.

Whole-study results and caveats: According to the study, 150 to 200 TCR beta chains were cytomegalovirus-associated.

Assay: immunoSEQ multiplex PCR; the TCRdb copy retains only in-frame clones and omits some. In the table there are 150,000 to 200,000 clones, approximately 96% of which are singletons. The V and J ends lost 1 base and 8 bases, in that order; junction bases with no gene match: 7. CDR3 length: 15 amino acids. Germline V gene sequence: CDR1 SGHRS, CDR2 YFSETQ. The material sequenced was PBMCs. The chain recombines TRBV5-1 with TRBJ1-4; 8 positions match TRBD1. This clonotype was obtained from a woman between 18 and 29 years old in good health and CMV-seronegative. The CDR3 spells CASSLSGTGGEKLFF. The DNA of the CDR3 is TGCGCCAGCAGCTTGTCTGGGACAGGAGGAGAAAAACTGTTTTTT.